These 6 T cell receptor beta chains share one sample of origin, sequenced in a study of blood T cells in healthy people across ages (dated by TCRdb to the mid-2010s). Libraries came from 5' RACE. The sequencing machine was an Illumina HiSeq 2500. The second PCR ran for about 6 to 11 cycles and used a J-beta primer mix along with a sample-barcoded 5' primer. TCRdb itself trimmed the public reads at Q25 with fastp, ran MiXCR and retained productive beta chains. Each record represents a unique CDR3 protein, reported with the most common genes and DNA among its rows. This sample is represented by about 770,000 distinct CDR3 sequences; more than 40% of them were singletons. Around 21% of the sample belongs to the ten largest clones. Sequencing was done on a sample of blood. These receptors originate from a man between 60 and 75 years old in good health.

This clonotype was detected once. J is TRBJ1-1 and V is TRBV20-1; tentative D call: TRBD1 (6 bases). This CDR3 is 14 amino acids long. The V and J ends lost 3 bases and 5 bases respectively, with 16 bases between them. Germline loops: CDR1 DFQATT, CDR2 SNEGSKA (reference sequence). The CDR3 region has the DNA TGCAGTGCTAGCGATGGGGGGCAGTTGACTGAAGCTTTCTTT. Translation: CSASDGGQLTEAFF.

There are many counts of this clonotype. The J gene is TRBJ2-1, the V gene TRBV5-1; TRBD2 aligns across 10 bases. V gave up 4 bases and J gave up 12 bases; unmatched junction bases: 7. The CDR3 sequence is 13 residues long. Germline lookup yields CDR1 SGHRS and CDR2 YFSETQ. The CDR3 region has the DNA TGCGCCAGCAGCCCAACGTGGACTAGCGGGCAGTTCTTC. Its protein product is CASSPTWTSGQFF.

The chain has TRBV7-2 and TRBJ1-2, with TRBD1 as a possible D gene (5 bases). With 5 bases removed from V and 4 bases from J, the gap between germline ends came to 11 bases. The CDR3 spans 13 residues. Germline V lookup: CDR1 SGHTA, CDR2 FQGNSA. CDR3 bases: TGTGCCAGCAGCCAGACGACAGCCTATGGCTACACCTTC. This gives the protein CASSQTTAYGYTF.

The genes are TRBV2 and TRBJ2-1, with a tentative D call TRBD2 (5 bases). The CDR3 is 15 residues long. V lost 10 bases and J 3 bases, leaving 19 bases between the germline ends. The germline CDR1 and CDR2 sequences are SNHLY and FYNNEI. CDR3 DNA: TGTGCCACCCTGGTCGAAGGGAGCAGCTACAATGAGCAGTTCTTC. It translates to CATLVEGSSYNEQFF.

This chain joins TRBV18 and TRBJ2-7; 7 bases align to TRBD1. CDR3 size: 11 residues. V was clipped by 8 bases and J by 4 bases; unmatched bases: 2. Germline V gene sequence: CDR1 KGHSH, CDR2 LQKENI. The CDR3 spells CASRGQYEQYF. CDR3 nucleotides: TGTGCCAGCCGGGGACAGTACGAGCAGTACTTC.

This clonotype was found a few times. V usage is TRBV15 and J usage is TRBJ1-6; no clear D gene. CDR3 length equals 14 residues. V lost 0 bases and J 13 bases, leaving 13 bases between the germline ends. CDR1 is LNHNV and CDR2 is YYDKDF in the germline V gene (reference sequence). The CDR3 loop reads CATSRDLPRHPLHF. The CDR3 DNA reads as TGTGCCACCAGCAGAGATCTACCTAGACATCCCCTCCACTTT.